This section outlines one TCR beta chain sequence together with its context. The CDR3 is made up of 15 amino acids. These data are taken from a study of blood T cell repertoires in COVID-19. Source study methods: Amplifying reference gene primers gave estimates of nucleated cell counts. Sequenced by immunoSEQ multiplex PCR; TCRdb stores in-frame clones only, minus some. D and trimming come from the DNA, and the V and J calls and clone size come from that table. The repertoire includes around 280,000 clones, roughly 86% of them detected once, and over 8.5% sits in the top ten. The chain combines TRBV21-1 with TRBJ2-1; the listed D gene, TRBD2, was not tested against the DNA. TRBV21-1 is a documented pseudogene. Sequenced sample: peripheral blood. This receptor was taken from a woman in her 30s with COVID-19, enrolled during active disease. This CDR3 reads CASSIGGSSYNEQFF. CDR3 DNA sequence: TGTGCCAGCAGCATTGGTGGGAGCTCCTACAATGAGCAGTTCTTC.